This T cell receptor (beta chain) was documented in a study of PD-1 blockade in classical Hodgkin lymphoma. Study-level findings and limits: With respect to the repertoire differences, their causes, possibly disease activity or prior therapy, remain undefined.

Repertoires were generated with immunoSEQ multiplex PCR, while TCRdb's copy carries only in-frame clones and drops some. The table records around 15,000 clones, approximately 80% of them present only once. Patients all relapsed after autologous stem cell transplantation, and there was variation in brentuximab vedotin exposure. Concerning this clone itself: What it binds is unknown.

There are 13 residues in the CDR3. Germline V gene data show CDR1 as LNHDA and CDR2 as SQIVND (reference sequence). With 0 bases removed from V and 3 bases from J, the gap between germline ends came to 4 bases. V gene TRBV19 combines with J gene TRBJ2-3; D is ambiguous. This TCR was sampled from a human donor with classical Hodgkin lymphoma. The sequencing here drew on peripheral blood mononuclear cells (PBMCs), taken before the second cycle of nivolumab. Here the CDR3 DNA reads TGTGCCAGTAGTATAGAAAGGACAGATACGCAGTATTTT. Translation: CASSIERTDTQYF.